One and the same sample provided the 31 T cell receptor beta chains below, sequenced in a study of T-cell reconstitution after alpha-beta-depleted transplantation in children. Researchers prepared the TCRbeta library using unique molecular identifiers, the study reports. TCRdb re-analysed the PCR reads in MiXCR, keeping a single row per CDR3 protein. The sample yields 350,000 to 500,000 distinct CDR3 sequences, over 40% seen once. The sequences come from PBMCs, collected before TCRalphabeta/CD19-depleted stem cell transplant. These receptor sequences come from a girl aged 2-10 years with aplastic anemia, due to receive a stem cell transplant.

J is TRBJ2-1 and V is TRBV3-1; possibly TRBD1 or TRBD2 for D (5 bases each). The V end lost 0 bases, the J end lost 8 bases, and 14 bases lay between the germline ends. The germline V gene has CDR1 LGHDT and CDR2 YNNKEL (reference sequence). The CDR3 has 15 residues. CDR3 sequence reads: CASSQEGVAVDEQFF. The CDR3 nucleotides read TGTGCCAGCAGCCAAGAGGGGGTAGCAGTTGATGAGCAGTTCTTC.

The rearrangement uses TRBV7-9 and TRBJ1-1; no definite D call. Germline V lookup: CDR1 SEHNR, CDR2 FQNEAQ (reference sequence). V lost 3 bases to trimming and J lost 0 bases, with 17 bases between them. This CDR3 contains 17 residues. CDR3 region: CASSFPLKAGLNTEAFF. The CDR3 DNA reads TGTGCCAGCAGCTTCCCCCTGAAGGCAGGTTTGAACACTGAAGCTTTCTTT. The full variable domain, with the rest looked up from reference TRBV7-9 and TRBJ1-1, is DTGVSQNPRHKITKRGQNVTFRCDPISEHNRLYWYRQTLGQGPEFLTYFQNEAQLEKSRLLSDRFSAERPKGSFSTLEIQRTEQGDSAMYLCASSFPLKAGLNTEAFFGQGTRLTVV.

The V call is TRBV5-1, the J call TRBJ1-2; 8 positions match TRBD1. The CDR3 consists of 12 residues. With V trimmed by 4 bases and J by 6 bases, 2 bases remained unmatched. Germline V gives CDR1 SGHRS, CDR2 YFSETQ. The CDR3 region has the DNA TGCGCCAGCAGCCAGACAGGGGATGGCTACACCTTC. Amino acid sequence: CASSQTGDGYTF.

This clonotype showed up just once. The rearrangement joins TRBV5-1 to TRBJ2-7, with D unresolved. The CDR3 has 13 residues. CDR1 SGHRS and CDR2 YFSETQ come from the germline V gene. V shed 0 bases and J shed 4 bases, with 8 bases lying between them. The CDR3 loop reads CASSLGSVYEQYF. CDR3 coding DNA: TGCGCCAGCAGCTTGGGGTCCGTTTACGAGCAGTACTTC.

V usage is TRBV24-1 and J usage is TRBJ2-5; D unresolved. The CDR3 covers 11 residues. The ends were cut back, 4 bases at V and 4 bases at J, with 3 bases in the middle. The germline V gene has CDR1 KGHDR and CDR2 SFDVKD. The CDR3 sequence is CATSDLETQYF. The CDR3 region has the DNA TGTGCCACCAGTGACTTAGAGACCCAGTACTTC.

The chain combines TRBV3-1 with TRBJ2-5; no reliable D call. The length of the CDR3 is 15 residues. The V gene's germline CDR1 is LGHDT and CDR2 YNNKEL (reference sequence). Trimming removed 2 bases from V and 1 base from J, with 11 bases in between. The CDR3: CASSQTHRSQETQYF. The CDR3 nucleotides are TGTGCCAGCAGCCAAACGCACCGGAGCCAAGAGACCCAGTACTTC.

The chain uses TRBV20-1 and TRBJ1-3; a possible D gene is TRBD1 (5 bases). The CDR3 length is 14 residues. Germline V gene lookup returns CDR1 DFQATT and CDR2 SNEGSKA (reference sequence). Between the trimmed V and J ends, which lost 6 bases and 0 bases, there was a span of 12 bases. The CDR3 region has the DNA TGCAGTGCACCAGACAGAGTCTCTGGAAACACCATATATTTT. It is translated as CSAPDRVSGNTIYF.

The rearrangement uses TRBV20-1 and TRBJ2-1; 11 bases line up with TRBD2. The CDR3 covers 16 residues. With V trimmed by 1 base and J by 10 bases, 12 bases remained unmatched. The germline CDR1 and CDR2 sequences are DFQATT and SNEGSKA (reference sequence). The CDR3 is CSARVRLLAGASEQFF. The CDR3 coding sequence is TGCAGTGCTAGAGTTCGGCTACTAGCGGGAGCATCCGAGCAGTTCTTC.

This clonotype has more than one count but fewer than ten. The chain is built from TRBV29-1 and TRBJ2-7; 8 bases align to TRBD1. The trim removed 6 bases at V and 2 bases at J, leaving 9 bases unmatched. The CDR3 extends over 14 amino acids. Germline V gene sequence: CDR1 SQVTM, CDR2 ANQGSEA. The CDR3 loop is CSVVDRGNPYEQYF. The CDR3 DNA follows: TGCAGCGTAGTCGACAGGGGAAATCCCTACGAGCAGTACTTC.

This rearrangement joins TRBV7-9 to TRBJ1-6, with unresolved D. This CDR3 contains 11 residues. The V end lost 5 bases, the J end lost 10 bases, and 6 bases lay between the germline ends. Germline CDR1 is SEHNR and CDR2 is FQNEAQ (reference sequence). The CDR3 DNA reads TGTGCCAGCAGCCCGGGATCACCCCTCCACTTT. Protein: CASSPGSPLHF.

V usage is TRBV20-1 and J usage is TRBJ2-1; D unresolved. Germline CDR1 is DFQATT and CDR2 is SNEGSKA (reference sequence). This CDR3 region has 16 residues. V shed 5 bases and J shed 7 bases, with 24 bases lying between them. The CDR3 coding sequence is TGCAGTGCTTATGTTAGGGCCCGGAAAGGTTGGAATGAGCAGTTCTTC. It encodes CSAYVRARKGWNEQFF.

The chain uses TRBV12-3 or TRBV12-4 and TRBJ1-3; D uncertain. CDR3 size: 13 residues. Trimming took 5 bases from V and 0 from J, leaving 5 bases between them. CDR3 region: CASSRVSGNTIYF. The CDR3, as DNA: TGTGCCAGCAGTCGCGTCTCTGGAAACACCATATATTTT.

The V call is TRBV27, the J call TRBJ1-1; possible D gene TRBD1, 5 bases. Germline V lookup: CDR1 MNHEY, CDR2 SMNVEV (reference sequence). The CDR3 loop spans 14 amino acids. Trimming took 3 bases from V and 1 from J, leaving 9 bases between them. The CDR3 spells CASSFSGANTEAFF. CDR3 bases: TGTGCCAGCAGTTTTTCCGGGGCGAACACTGAAGCTTTCTTT.

The V gene is TRBV29-1, the J gene TRBJ2-1; D is undetermined. The CDR3 length is 14 residues. CDR1 is SQVTM, CDR2 ANQGSEA, per germline. V was shortened by 4 bases and J by 5 bases, with 15 bases between the two germline ends. The CDR3 coding sequence is TGCAGCGTTGGCCCAGCTATCCTGAACAATGAGCAGTTCTTC. Its protein is CSVGPAILNNEQFF.

J is TRBJ2-1 and V is TRBV7-2; D unclear. The germline gives CDR1 SGHTA, CDR2 FQGNSA. The CDR3 is 15 amino acids. The ends were cut back, 7 bases at V and 4 bases at J, with 17 bases in the middle. The CDR3 DNA follows: TGTGCCAGCACCCCCCTCTATGGCCGATACAATGAGCAGTTCTTC. Amino acids: CASTPLYGRYNEQFF.

J is TRBJ1-4 and V is TRBV7-9, with D possibly TRBD1 on 5 matching bases. The V end lost 2 bases, the J end lost 3 bases, and 16 bases lay between the germline ends. CDR3 length: 17 residues. The germline V gene encodes CDR1 SEHNR and CDR2 FQNEAQ (reference sequence). The CDR3 nucleotides are TGTGCCAGCAGCTTAACAGCCGGGGACCGTGCTAATGAAAAACTGTTTTTT. As protein: CASSLTAGDRANEKLFF.

At least ten counts were recorded for this clonotype. This CDR3 is CASSPVRELYEQYF. The CDR3 nucleotides read TGTGCCAGCAGTCCGGTAAGGGAGCTCTACGAGCAGTACTTC. This chain joins TRBV28 and TRBJ2-7; D is perhaps TRBD2 (5 bases). Trimming removed 5 bases at V and 3 bases at J, with 14 bases between. The CDR3 is made up of 14 amino acids. Germline CDR1 and CDR2: MDHEN and SYDVKM.

Notes on this clonotype: A read error may be the cause here, since a much bigger clone is one base away. The chain couples TRBV6-5 to TRBJ2-7; D gene ambiguous. Germline V lookup: CDR1 MNHEY, CDR2 SVGAGI. The CDR3 runs to 11 residues. The chain's CDR3 is CASSYSHEQYF. The CDR3 nucleotides are TGTGCCAGCAGTTACTCCCACGAGCAGTACTTC.

Only a few counts were recorded for this clonotype. The V call is TRBV15, the J call TRBJ1-1, with TRBD1 identical over 8 bases. J lost 9 bases, V lost 0 bases, and 3 bases had no gene match. The length of the CDR3 is 13 residues. Germline V gene lookup returns CDR1 LNHNV and CDR2 YYDKDF (reference sequence). CDR3 sequence: CATSRDPRGQAFF. The DNA for the CDR3 is TGTGCCACCAGCAGAGACCCCAGGGGGCAAGCTTTCTTT.

The V gene is TRBV28, the J gene TRBJ2-5; D is possibly TRBD1 (5 bases). The CDR3 has 15 residues. Germline CDR1 reads MDHEN; CDR2 reads SYDVKM. V gave up 1 base and J gave up 1 base, with 10 bases separating them. The CDR3 spells CASSLLVDTQETQYF. The CDR3 bases are TGTGCCAGCAGTTTATTAGTGGACACCCAAGAGACCCAGTACTTC.

This clonotype has a handful of counts. The genes are TRBV7-9 and TRBJ1-5; D call uncertain. CDR3 length equals 15 residues. V was trimmed by 3 bases and J by 2 bases, leaving 11 bases between them. Germline V gene lookup returns CDR1 SEHNR and CDR2 FQNEAQ (reference sequence). The CDR3 spells CASSLLGEGNQPQHF. The CDR3 region has the DNA TGTGCCAGCAGCTTGTTAGGAGAGGGCAATCAGCCCCAGCATTTT.

This clonotype came up a few times. The chain combines TRBV4-1 with TRBJ2-7; 7 nucleotides match TRBD2. Germline values: CDR1 MGHRA, CDR2 YSYEKL. Unmatched junction bases numbered 7, after V lost 4 bases and J lost 4 bases. The CDR3 has 14 residues. The CDR3 DNA reads TGCGCCAGCAGCCCGCAGGCGGGAGCATACGAGCAGTACTTC. This translates into CASSPQAGAYEQYF.

Many counts were recorded for this clonotype. This chain joins TRBV6-5 and TRBJ2-2, with 10 nucleotides matching TRBD2. The germline CDR1 and CDR2 sequences are MNHEY and SVGAGI. The CDR3 loop spans 16 amino acids. The V gene end was trimmed by 8 bases and the J gene end by 8 bases; junction bases not matched to a gene: 14. CDR3 sequence (DNA): TGTGCCAGCGGTACCGGACTAGCGGCCCTAGGAGGGGAGCTGTTTTTT. Protein: CASGTGLAALGGELFF.

The rearrangement uses TRBV3-1 and TRBJ2-3; no reliable D call. V shed 0 bases and J shed 10 bases, with 11 bases lying between them. The V gene's germline CDR1 is LGHDT and CDR2 YNNKEL (reference sequence). CDR3 size: 13 residues. CDR3 protein: CASSQDVRAAQYF. The CDR3 DNA is TGTGCCAGCAGCCAAGATGTTAGGGCTGCGCAGTATTTT.

The table lists this clonotype with many counts. The rearrangement joins TRBV20-1 to TRBJ2-2; 9 positions match TRBD2. The V and J ends lost 6 bases and 7 bases, in that order; junction bases with no gene match: 6. The germline gives CDR1 DFQATT, CDR2 SNEGSKA (reference sequence). The CDR3 loop spans 13 amino acids. The CDR3 is CSARGRAIGELFF. As DNA, the CDR3 is TGCAGTGCCCGCGGGAGGGCTATCGGGGAGCTGTTTTTT.

This clonotype was found a few times. The chain has TRBV7-3 and TRBJ2-6; 9 bases fit TRBD1. The germline V gene has CDR1 SGHTA and CDR2 FQGTGA. After removal of 5 bases from V and 6 bases from J, the junction contained 5 bases not matched to a gene. The CDR3 is 15 residues long. CDR3 in amino acids: CASSAGTGLANVLTF. CDR3 DNA: TGTGCCAGCAGCGCGGGGACAGGGCTGGCCAACGTCCTGACTTTC.

The chain carries TRBV6-1 and TRBJ2-1; 8 bases align to TRBD2. The length of the CDR3 is 14 residues. The J segment lost 8 bases and the V segment lost 6 bases, leaving 9 bases of the junction unmatched. Germline values: CDR1 MNHNS, CDR2 SASEGT. For the CDR3, the DNA is TGTGCCAGCAGCGGGACTAGGGGTTTCGATGAGCAGTTCTTC. It codes for CASSGTRGFDEQFF.

Worth noting for this clonotype: Relative to the germline gene, one junction end is altered; a read error may explain this. The chain links TRBV12-3 or TRBV12-4 to TRBJ2-3; D possibly corresponds to TRBD1 (6 bases). The CDR3 loop spans 15 amino acids. CDR3 region: CASNLGHGGADTQYF. The CDR3 nucleotides read TGTGCCAGCAATTTAGGTCATGGGGGCGCGGATACGCAGTATTTT.

This clonotype was found many times. In DNA, the CDR3 is TGTGCCAGCAGCTTAGTGGATAGCGGGAGCGCTGGCGGTGAGCAGTTCTTC. Encoded protein: CASSLVDSGSAGGEQFF. The chain is built from TRBV7-2 and TRBJ2-1; 9 nucleotides line up with TRBD2. The CDR3 has 17 amino acids. Germline V CDR1 and CDR2: SGHTA, FQGNSA. Germline trimming cut 1 base from V and 9 bases from J; bases unmatched to any gene: 13.

The V gene is TRBV4-1, the J gene TRBJ2-7; TRBD1 is a possible D gene (6 bases). The CDR3 is 15 residues long. Germline CDR1 MGHRA, CDR2 YSYEKL. Trimming took 0 bases from V and 6 from J, leaving 15 bases between them. The CDR3, as DNA: TGCGCCAGCAGCCAAGATCCAGGGGTCCTTTTCGAGCAGTACTTC. Its protein is CASSQDPGVLFEQYF.

The J gene is TRBJ1-4, the V gene TRBV20-1; unclear D gene. The germline V and J ends were trimmed by 0 bases and 2 bases, with 10 bases remaining between them. Per germline, CDR1 DFQATT and CDR2 SNEGSKA (reference sequence). The CDR3 loop spans 15 amino acids. CDR3 sequence: CSAREALGTNEKLFF. The DNA for the CDR3 is TGCAGTGCTAGAGAGGCTTTAGGCACTAATGAAAAACTGTTTTTT.